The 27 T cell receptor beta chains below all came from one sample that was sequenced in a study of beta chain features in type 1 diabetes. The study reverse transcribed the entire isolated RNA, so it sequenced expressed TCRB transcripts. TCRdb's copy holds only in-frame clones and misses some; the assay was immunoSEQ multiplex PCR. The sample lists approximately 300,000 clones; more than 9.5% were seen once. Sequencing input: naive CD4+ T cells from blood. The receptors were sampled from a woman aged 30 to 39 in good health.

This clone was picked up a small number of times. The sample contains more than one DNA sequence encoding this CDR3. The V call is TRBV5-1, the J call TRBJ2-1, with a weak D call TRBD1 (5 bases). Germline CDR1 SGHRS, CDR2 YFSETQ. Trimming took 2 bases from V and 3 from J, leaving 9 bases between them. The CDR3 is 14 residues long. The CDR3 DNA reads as TGCGCCAGCAGCTTAGGTCAGGGCTACAATGAGCAGTTCTTC. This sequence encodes CASSLGQGYNEQFF.

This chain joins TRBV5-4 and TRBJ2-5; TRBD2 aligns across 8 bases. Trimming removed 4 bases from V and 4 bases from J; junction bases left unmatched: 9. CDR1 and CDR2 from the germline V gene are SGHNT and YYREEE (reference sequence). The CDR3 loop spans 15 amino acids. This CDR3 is CASSPFSGMLETQYF. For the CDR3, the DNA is TGTGCCAGCAGCCCCTTTAGCGGGATGCTAGAGACCCAGTACTTC.

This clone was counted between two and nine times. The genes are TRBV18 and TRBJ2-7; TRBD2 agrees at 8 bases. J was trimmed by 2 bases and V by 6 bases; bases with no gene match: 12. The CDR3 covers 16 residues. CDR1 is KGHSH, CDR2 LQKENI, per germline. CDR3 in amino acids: CASSPAERESPYEQYF. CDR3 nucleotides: TGTGCCAGCTCCCCCGCCGAGCGGGAGTCCCCCTACGAGCAGTACTTC.

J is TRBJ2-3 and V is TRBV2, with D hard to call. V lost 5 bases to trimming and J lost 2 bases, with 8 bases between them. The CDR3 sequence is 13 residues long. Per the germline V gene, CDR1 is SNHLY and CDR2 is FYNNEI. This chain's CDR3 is CASSIEYTDTQYF. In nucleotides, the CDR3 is TGTGCCAGCAGTATAGAGTACACAGATACGCAGTATTTT. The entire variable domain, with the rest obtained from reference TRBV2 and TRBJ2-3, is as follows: EPEVTQTPSHQVTQMGQEVILRCVPISNHLYFYWYRQILGQKVEFLVSFYNNEISEKSEIFDDQFSVERPDGSNFTLKIRSTKLEDSAMYFCASSIEYTDTQYFGPGTRLTVL.

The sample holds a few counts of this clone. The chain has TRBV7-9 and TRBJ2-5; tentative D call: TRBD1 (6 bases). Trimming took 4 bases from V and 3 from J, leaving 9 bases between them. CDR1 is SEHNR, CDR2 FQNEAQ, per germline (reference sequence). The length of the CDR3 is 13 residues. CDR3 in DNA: TGTGCCAGCAGCTCTCGGACAGAAGAGACCCAGTACTTC. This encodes CASSSRTEETQYF.

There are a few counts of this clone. In nucleotides, the CDR3 is TGTGCCAGCAGGGGTACTAGCGGGGGCACCTACGAGCAGTACTTC. Amino acid sequence: CASRGTSGGTYEQYF. This chain joins TRBV6-6 and TRBJ2-7, with 11 bases that match TRBD2. J gave up 2 bases and V 6 bases, and 6 bases lay outside the gene matches. The CDR3 has 15 residues. CDR1 MNHNY and CDR2 SVGAGI come from the germline V gene (reference sequence).

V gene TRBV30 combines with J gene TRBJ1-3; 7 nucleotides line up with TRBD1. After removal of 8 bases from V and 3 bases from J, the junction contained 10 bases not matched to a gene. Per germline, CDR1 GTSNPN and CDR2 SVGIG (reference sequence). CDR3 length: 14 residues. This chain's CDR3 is CAAETGAFGNTIYF. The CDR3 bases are TGTGCCGCCGAAACAGGGGCCTTTGGAAACACCATATATTTT.

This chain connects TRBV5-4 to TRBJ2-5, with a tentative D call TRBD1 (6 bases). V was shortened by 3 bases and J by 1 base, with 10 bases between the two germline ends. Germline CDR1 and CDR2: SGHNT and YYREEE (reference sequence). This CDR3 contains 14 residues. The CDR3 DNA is TGTGCCAGCAGCTCTGGACAGCTCCAAGAGACCCAGTACTTC. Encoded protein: CASSSGQLQETQYF.

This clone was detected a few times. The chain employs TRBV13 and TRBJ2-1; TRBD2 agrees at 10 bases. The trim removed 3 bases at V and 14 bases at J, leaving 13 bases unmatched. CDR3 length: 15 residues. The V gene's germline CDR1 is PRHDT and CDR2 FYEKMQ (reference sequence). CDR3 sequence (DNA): TGTGCCAGCAGCTTTGGGCACCCAATAGCGGGAGGTGAGTTCTTC. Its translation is CASSFGHPIAGGEFF.

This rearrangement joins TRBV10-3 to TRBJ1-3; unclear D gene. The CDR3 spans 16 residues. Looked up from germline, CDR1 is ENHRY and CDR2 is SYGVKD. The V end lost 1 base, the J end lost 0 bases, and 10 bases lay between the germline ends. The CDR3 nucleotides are TGTGCCATCAGTGAGTTGGCAGGTCTCTCTGGAAACACCATATATTTT. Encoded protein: CAISELAGLSGNTIYF.

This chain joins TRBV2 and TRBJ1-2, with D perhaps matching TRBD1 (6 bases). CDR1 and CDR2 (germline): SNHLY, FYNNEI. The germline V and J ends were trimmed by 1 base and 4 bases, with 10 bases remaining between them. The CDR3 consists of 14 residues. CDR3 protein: CASSEVGGAYGYTF. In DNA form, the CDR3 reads TGTGCCAGCAGTGAAGTCGGGGGGGCCTATGGCTACACCTTC.

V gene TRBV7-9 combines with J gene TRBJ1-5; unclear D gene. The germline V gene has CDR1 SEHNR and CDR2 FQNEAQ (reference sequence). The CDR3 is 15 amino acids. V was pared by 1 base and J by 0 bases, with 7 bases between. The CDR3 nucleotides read TGTGCCAGCAGCTTAGATGGCAATAGCAATCAGCCCCAGCATTTT. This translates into CASSLDGNSNQPQHF.

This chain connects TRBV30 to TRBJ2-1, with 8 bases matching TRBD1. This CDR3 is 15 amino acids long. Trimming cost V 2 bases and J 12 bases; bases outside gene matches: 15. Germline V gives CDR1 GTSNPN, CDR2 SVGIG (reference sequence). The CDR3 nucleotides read TGTGCCTGGAGTATAGGGACAGGAACCTTCTTGGGGCAGTTCTTC. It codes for CAWSIGTGTFLGQFF.

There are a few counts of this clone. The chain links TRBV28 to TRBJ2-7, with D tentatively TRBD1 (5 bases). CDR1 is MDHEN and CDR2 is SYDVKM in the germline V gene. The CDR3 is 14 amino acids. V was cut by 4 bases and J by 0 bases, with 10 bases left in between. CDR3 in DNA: TGTGCCAGCAGTTCTACAGGTCTCTCCTACGAGCAGTACTTC. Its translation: CASSSTGLSYEQYF.

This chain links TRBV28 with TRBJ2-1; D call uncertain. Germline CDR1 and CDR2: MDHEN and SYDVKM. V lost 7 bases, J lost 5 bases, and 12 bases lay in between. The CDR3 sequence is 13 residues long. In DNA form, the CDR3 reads TGTGCCAGCAACTCCTACGCAAACAATGAGCAGTTCTTC. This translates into CASNSYANNEQFF.

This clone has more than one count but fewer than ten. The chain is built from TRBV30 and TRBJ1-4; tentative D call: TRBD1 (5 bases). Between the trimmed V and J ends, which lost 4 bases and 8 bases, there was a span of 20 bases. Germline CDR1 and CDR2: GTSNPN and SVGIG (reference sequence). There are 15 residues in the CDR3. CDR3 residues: CAWNSAGQGNEKLFF. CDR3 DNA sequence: TGTGCCTGGAATTCGGCCGGGCAGGGAAACGAAAAACTGTTTTTT.

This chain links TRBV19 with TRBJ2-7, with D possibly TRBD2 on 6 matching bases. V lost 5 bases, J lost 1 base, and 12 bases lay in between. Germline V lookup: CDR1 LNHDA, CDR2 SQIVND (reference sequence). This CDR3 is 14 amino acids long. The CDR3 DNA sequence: TGTGCCAGTAGTCCCGCGGGAAGTTCCTACGAGCAGTACTTC. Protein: CASSPAGSSYEQYF.

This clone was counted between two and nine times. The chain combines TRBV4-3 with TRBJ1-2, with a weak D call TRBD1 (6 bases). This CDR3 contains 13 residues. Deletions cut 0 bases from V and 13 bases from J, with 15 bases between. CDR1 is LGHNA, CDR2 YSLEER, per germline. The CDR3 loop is CASSQDSGGPGTF. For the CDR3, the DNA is TGCGCCAGCAGCCAAGATTCGGGGGGGCCGGGCACCTTC.

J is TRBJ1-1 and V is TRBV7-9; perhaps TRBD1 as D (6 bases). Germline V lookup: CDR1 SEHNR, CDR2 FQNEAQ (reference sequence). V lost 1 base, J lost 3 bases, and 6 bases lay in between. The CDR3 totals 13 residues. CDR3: CASSLEGDTEAFF. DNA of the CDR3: TGTGCCAGCAGCTTAGAGGGGGACACTGAAGCTTTCTTT.

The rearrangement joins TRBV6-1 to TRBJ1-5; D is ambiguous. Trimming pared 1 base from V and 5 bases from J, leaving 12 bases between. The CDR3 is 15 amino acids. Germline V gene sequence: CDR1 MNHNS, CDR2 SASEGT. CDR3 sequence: CASSEGIGSYQPQHF. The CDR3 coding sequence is TGTGCCAGCAGTGAAGGAATTGGCAGTTATCAGCCCCAGCATTTT.

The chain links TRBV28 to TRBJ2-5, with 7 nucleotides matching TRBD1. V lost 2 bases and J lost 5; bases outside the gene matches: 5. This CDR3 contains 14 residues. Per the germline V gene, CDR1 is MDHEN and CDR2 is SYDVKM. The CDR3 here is CASSLEGGTETQYF. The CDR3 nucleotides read TGTGCCAGCAGTTTAGAAGGGGGCACGGAGACCCAGTACTTC.

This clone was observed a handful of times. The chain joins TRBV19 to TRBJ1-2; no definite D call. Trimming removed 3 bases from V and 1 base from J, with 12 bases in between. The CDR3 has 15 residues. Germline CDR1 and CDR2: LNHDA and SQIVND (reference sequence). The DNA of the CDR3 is TGTGCCAGTAGTATGGGCAGCGGTCTTAACTATGGCTACACCTTC. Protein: CASSMGSGLNYGYTF.

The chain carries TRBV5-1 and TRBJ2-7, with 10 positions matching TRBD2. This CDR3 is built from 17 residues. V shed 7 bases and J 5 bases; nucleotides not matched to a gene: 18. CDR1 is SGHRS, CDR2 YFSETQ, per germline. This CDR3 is CASSSRPNLAGANEQYF. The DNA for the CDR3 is TGCGCCAGCTCGTCGAGGCCCAACCTAGCGGGAGCCAACGAGCAGTACTTC. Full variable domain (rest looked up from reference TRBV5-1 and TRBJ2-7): KAGVTQTPRYLIKTRGQQVTLSCSPISGHRSVSWYQQTPGQGLQFLFEYFSETQRNKGNFPGRFSGRQFSNSRSEMNVSTLELGDSALYLCASSSRPNLAGANEQYFGPGTRLTVT.

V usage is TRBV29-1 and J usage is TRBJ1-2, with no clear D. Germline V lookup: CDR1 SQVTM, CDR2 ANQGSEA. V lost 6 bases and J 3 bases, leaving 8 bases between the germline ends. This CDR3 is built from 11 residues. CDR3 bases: TGCAGCGTGGTCGCGCACTATGGCTACACCTTC. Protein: CSVVAHYGYTF.

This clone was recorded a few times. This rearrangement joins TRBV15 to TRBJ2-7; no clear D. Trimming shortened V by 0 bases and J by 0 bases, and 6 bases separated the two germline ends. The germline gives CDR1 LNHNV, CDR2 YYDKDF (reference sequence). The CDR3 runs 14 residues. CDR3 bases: TGTGCCACCAGCAGAGAACAGAGCTCCTACGAGCAGTACTTC. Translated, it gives CATSREQSSYEQYF.

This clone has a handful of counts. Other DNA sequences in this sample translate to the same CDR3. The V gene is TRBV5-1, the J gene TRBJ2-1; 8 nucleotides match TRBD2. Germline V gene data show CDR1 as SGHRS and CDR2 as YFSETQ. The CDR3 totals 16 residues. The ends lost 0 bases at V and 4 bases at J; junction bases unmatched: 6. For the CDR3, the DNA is TGCGCCAGCAGCTTGGCAGCGGGAGTTTCGTACAATGAGCAGTTCTTC. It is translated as CASSLAAGVSYNEQFF.

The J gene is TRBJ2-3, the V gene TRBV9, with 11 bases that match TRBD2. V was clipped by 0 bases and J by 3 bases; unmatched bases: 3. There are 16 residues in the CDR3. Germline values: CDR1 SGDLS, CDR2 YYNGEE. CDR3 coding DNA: TGTGCCAGCAGCGTAGGAAGGACTAGCGGGACAGATACGCAGTATTTT. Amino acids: CASSVGRTSGTDTQYF.